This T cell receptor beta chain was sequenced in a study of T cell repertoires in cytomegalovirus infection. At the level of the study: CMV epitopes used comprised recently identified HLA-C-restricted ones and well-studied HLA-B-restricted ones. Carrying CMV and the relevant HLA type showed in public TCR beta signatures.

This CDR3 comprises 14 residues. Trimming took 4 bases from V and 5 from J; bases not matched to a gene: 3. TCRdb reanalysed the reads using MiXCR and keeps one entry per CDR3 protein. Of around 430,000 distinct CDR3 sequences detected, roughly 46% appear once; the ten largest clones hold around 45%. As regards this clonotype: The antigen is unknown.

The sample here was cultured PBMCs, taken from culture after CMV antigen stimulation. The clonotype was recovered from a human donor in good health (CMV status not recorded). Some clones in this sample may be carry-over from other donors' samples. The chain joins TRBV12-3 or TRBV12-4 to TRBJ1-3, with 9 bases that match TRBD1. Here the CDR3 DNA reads TGTGCCAGCAGTTGGACAGGGGACAGAAACACCATATATTTT. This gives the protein CASSWTGDRNTIYF.